These 10 T cell receptor beta chains came from one sample sequenced in a study of Ad26.COV2.S vaccination and SARS-CoV-2 variants. Indicated treatment: approximately 18 received Ad26.COV2.S at low or high dose, single or two shots; roughly five received placebo; per-sample allocation not given. Sampling was done on day 63 after the first vaccine or placebo injection. TCRdb's table, derived via immunoSEQ multiplex PCR, lists solely in-frame clones and lacks some. The sample comprises 300,000 to 450,000 clones, about 85% of which are singletons, and 2.5% to 3.5% rests with the top ten. The material sequenced was peripheral blood, taken in a trial of Ad26.COV2.S vaccine versus placebo. These receptors originate from a person aged 18-65 years who received the Ad26.COV2.S COVID-19 vaccine or a placebo.

The chain employs TRBV19 and TRBJ2-7; possibly TRBD2 for D (5 bases). The ends were cut back, 5 bases at V and 2 bases at J, with 13 bases in the middle. The CDR3 loop spans 14 amino acids. CDR1 LNHDA and CDR2 SQIVND come from the germline V gene (reference sequence). The CDR3, as DNA: TGTGCCAGTAGTTCCACTAGGGCGGCCTACGAGCAGTACTTC. Translation gives CASSSTRAAYEQYF.

In its sample, this clone was seen once. The chain combines TRBV24-1 with TRBJ2-5; 9 positions agree with TRBD1. CDR1 and CDR2 (germline): KGHDR, SFDVKD. V gave up 4 bases and J gave up 5 bases; unmatched junction bases: 7. The length of the CDR3 is 15 residues. CDR3 region: CATSDLGQGGETQYF. The CDR3 DNA sequence: TGTGCCACCAGTGACCTGGGACAGGGTGGCGAGACCCAGTACTTC.

The genes are TRBV1 and TRBJ2-7; the table gives TRBD2 as D, unverified against the DNA. TRBV1 is a pseudogene locus. The CDR3 spans 16 residues. CDR3 nucleotide sequence: TGCACCAGCAGTACCCGCTCTACTGCGGGGGTTTACGAGCAGTACTTC. It yields the protein CTSSTRSTAGVYEQYF.

The V call is TRBV11-2, the J call TRBJ2-3; TRBD1 or TRBD2 may be the D gene (6 bases each). Looked up from germline, CDR1 is SGHAT and CDR2 is FQNNGV. This CDR3 is built from 16 residues. Trimming stripped 1 base from V and 3 bases from J, with 14 bases between. DNA of the CDR3: TGTGCCAGCAGCTTAGTCGGGGGCTTCGGGACAGATACGCAGTATTTT. It translates to CASSLVGGFGTDTQYF.

J is TRBJ2-1 and V is TRBV14; D may correspond to TRBD1 or TRBD2 (6 bases each). The CDR3 runs to 15 residues. With 5 bases removed from V and 10 bases from J, the gap between germline ends came to 21 bases. Germline CDR1 is SGHDN and CDR2 is FVKESK. The CDR3 DNA sequence: TGTGCCAGCAGCTCGATGGTGGCGGAGGGGGGCGAGCAGTTCTTC. It encodes CASSSMVAEGGEQFF.

J is TRBJ2-5 and V is TRBV14; D may match TRBD1 or TRBD2 (5 bases each). V lost 4 bases to trimming and J lost 4 bases, with 19 bases between them. Germline CDR1 and CDR2: SGHDN and FVKESK. The CDR3 is made up of 16 amino acids. The CDR3 region has the DNA TGTGCCAGCAGCCCAAGAGGGAGTACAGGAGTAGAGACCCAGTACTTC. It translates to CASSPRGSTGVETQYF.

The chain is built from TRBV2 and TRBJ2-7; 9 bases are a match to TRBD1. Trimming took 6 bases from V and 0 from J; bases not matched to a gene: 6. There are 15 residues in the CDR3. Germline V gives CDR1 SNHLY, CDR2 FYNNEI. As DNA, the CDR3 is TGTGCCAGCAGGACCGGGACAGGGTCCTCCTACGAGCAGTACTTC. It codes for CASRTGTGSSYEQYF. The full variable domain, completed using reference TRBV2 and TRBJ2-7, is EPEVTQTPSHQVTQMGQEVILRCVPISNHLYFYWYRQILGQKVEFLVSFYNNEISEKSEIFDDQFSVERPDGSNFTLKIRSTKLEDSAMYFCASRTGTGSSYEQYFGPGTRLTVT.

With regard to this clone: The identical CDR3 is also encoded by other nucleotide sequences in the sample. The V gene is TRBV3-1 (or the pseudogene TRBV3-2), the J gene TRBJ2-2; 8 positions agree with TRBD2. This CDR3 is built from 15 residues. CDR1 is LGHDT and CDR2 is YNNKEL in the germline V gene (reference sequence). J was trimmed by 2 bases and V by 6 bases; bases with no gene match: 5. The CDR3 loop is CASRLSGGNTGELFF. CDR3 bases: TGTGCCAGCAGATTAAGCGGGGGAAACACCGGGGAGCTGTTTTTT.

The chain uses TRBV6-5 and TRBJ2-7, with TRBD2 as a possible D gene (6 bases). The V and J ends lost 6 bases and 6 bases respectively, with 21 bases between them. CDR3 length equals 15 residues. CDR1 is MNHEY, CDR2 SVGAGI, per germline. Here the CDR3 DNA reads TGTGCCAGCAGGACATCGGGGGTGGGTGATAGCGAGCAGTACTTC. Translation gives CASRTSGVGDSEQYF.

The J gene is TRBJ2-2, the V gene TRBV7-2, with 7 bases aligning to TRBD2. Germline CDR1 reads SGHTA; CDR2 reads FQGNSA. CDR3 size: 15 residues. Germline trimming cut 3 bases from V and 2 bases from J; bases unmatched to any gene: 3. DNA of the CDR3: TGTGCCAGCAGCTTTTTGGGACTAAACACCGGGGAGCTGTTTTTT. This gives the protein CASSFLGLNTGELFF. Drawing the rest from reference TRBV7-2 and TRBJ2-2, the complete variable domain is GAGVSQSPSNKVTEKGKDVELRCDPISGHTALYWYRQSLGQGLEFLIYFQGNSAPDKSGLPSDRFSAERTGGSVSTLTIQRTQQEDSAVYLCASSFLGLNTGELFFGEGSRLTVL.